A selection of T cell receptor beta chains follows, all from one sample in a study of OX40 agonist ivuxolimab in advanced cancers. TCRdb's copy holds only in-frame clones and misses some; the assay was immunoSEQ multiplex PCR. The sample shows around 70,000 clones, 75% to 85% of them seen only once. Sequences were derived from CD4+ or CD8+ T cells sorted from blood, sampled in a trial of the OX40 agonist ivuxolimab. Receptors were obtained from an adult with an advanced solid tumor such as melanoma, head and neck, liver or kidney cancer. Each CDR3 is given with its conserved first and last residue. D genes are given only for firm matches. Rows may omit the clone size; those that give it use once, few, many or a size class.

j_call d_call clone_size cdr3_length v_call cdr3_aa cdr3_nt
TRBJ1-1 - - 16 TRBV11-2 CASSLVTGVGGTEAFF TGTGCCAGCAGCTTAGTAACGGGGGTAGGGGGCACTGAAGCTTTCTTT
TRBJ2-5 - - 15 TRBV6-1 CASSSWGGLQETQYF TGTGCCAGCAGCTCCTGGGGGGGCTTGCAAGAGACCCAGTACTTC
TRBJ1-6 TRBD1 - 15 TRBV7-3 CASSPTGERHSPLHF TGTGCCAGCAGCCCGACAGGGGAGAGGCATTCACCCCTCCACTTT
TRBJ1-1 TRBD1 - 15 TRBV5-1 CASSLEHRGGTEAFF TGCGCCAGCAGCTTGGAGCACAGGGGGGGAACTGAAGCTTTCTTT
TRBJ2-7 - - 15 TRBV19 CASRINSGLYYEQYF TGTGCCAGTAGGATAAATTCGGGGCTCTACTACGAGCAGTACTTC
TRBJ1-2 TRBD1 - 15 TRBV18 CASSPGYRGDYGYTF TGTGCCAGCTCACCAGGTTACAGGGGCGACTATGGCTACACCTTC
TRBJ2-1 - few 11 TRBV18 CASAGASEQFF TGTGCCAGCGCGGGGGCCAGTGAGCAGTTCTTC
TRBJ1-2 - few 16 TRBV6-5 CASSYPIRVVDYGYTF TGTGCCAGCAGTTACCCGATCAGGGTCGTAGACTATGGCTACACCTTC
TRBJ2-5 TRBD1 - 15 TRBV7-2 CASSLQGAHQETQYF TGTGCCAGCAGCTTACAGGGGGCCCACCAAGAGACCCAGTACTTC
TRBJ2-3 - once 15 TRBV11-2 CASSLGGGFTDTQYF TGTGCCAGCAGCTTAGGGGGCGGATTCACAGATACGCAGTATTTT
TRBJ2-2 TRBD1 - 17 TRBV11-2 CASSLRDRGSFTGELFF TGTGCCAGCAGCCTCCGGGACAGGGGGTCTTTCACCGGGGAGCTGTTTTTT
TRBJ2-1 - - 15 TRBV5-1 CASSSGYNSVDEQFF TGCGCCAGCAGCTCAGGGTATAACTCGGTCGATGAGCAGTTCTTC
TRBJ2-5 - - 15 TRBV19 CASSIGQASGETQYF TGTGCCAGTAGTATTGGCCAGGCCTCGGGAGAGACCCAGTACTTC
TRBJ1-2 - - 13 TRBV6-5 CASRLDRNYGYTF TGTGCCAGCAGACTCGACAGAAACTATGGCTACACCTTC
TRBJ1-6 - - 18 TRBV5-5 CASSLMVRAIINNSPLHF TGTGCCAGCAGCTTGATGGTCAGGGCAATCATCAATAATTCACCCCTCCACTTT
TRBJ1-5 - - 14 TRBV6-5 CASSPGTLNQPQHF TGTGCCAGCAGTCCTGGGACTCTCAATCAGCCCCAGCATTTT
TRBJ2-3 TRBD2 - 14 TRBV27 CASSPDPRGDTQYF TGTGCCAGCAGTCCCGACCCGCGGGGGGATACGCAGTATTTT
TRBJ2-7 - - 13 TRBV28 CASTISLSYEQYF TGTGCCAGCACGATTTCCCTCTCCTACGAGCAGTACTTC
TRBJ1-5 - few 12 TRBV28 CASSWVGQPQHF TGTGCCAGCAGTTGGGTGGGACAGCCCCAGCATTTT
TRBJ2-3 - - 16 TRBV11-3 CASSSRDFGSTDTQYF TGTGCCAGCAGCAGCAGGGACTTCGGAAGCACAGATACGCAGTATTTT
TRBJ1-1 - few 14 TRBV7-6 CASSLFGDNTEAFF TGTGCCAGCAGCTTGTTTGGAGATAACACTGAAGCTTTCTTT
TRBJ1-2 TRBD1 - 16 TRBV7-9 CASTTTRTQGVYGYTF TGTGCCAGCACCACTACCAGAACTCAGGGGGTCTATGGCTACACCTTC
TRBJ1-3 - - 15 TRBV5-6 CASSRDILTGNTIYF TGTGCCAGCAGCCGGGACATTCTCACGGGAAACACCATATATTTT
TRBJ2-3 - - 13 TRBV7-3 CASTTGGGDTQYF TGTGCCAGCACCACCGGGGGAGGAGATACGCAGTATTTT
TRBJ1-5 - - 15 TRBV6-1 CASRGGQASNQPQHF TGTGCCAGCAGGGGGGGCCAGGCTAGCAATCAGCCCCAGCATTTT
TRBJ2-7 - many 14 TRBV11-3 CASSFGGTQYEQYF TGTGCCAGCAGCTTCGGGGGGACACAGTACGAGCAGTACTTC
TRBJ1-2 - - 11 TRBV10-3 CAISESSGYTF TGTGCCATCAGTGAGTCGAGTGGCTACACCTTC
TRBJ2-2 TRBD1 - 16 TRBV4-1 CASRLQGAQNTGELFF TGCGCCAGCAGGTTACAGGGGGCCCAGAACACCGGGGAGCTGTTTTTT
TRBJ1-1 - once 13 TRBV6-5 CASSYRQEEEGFF TGTGCCAGCAGTTACAGGCAGGAGGAGGAGGGTTTCTTT
TRBJ2-7 - - 14 TRBV7-1 CASSLASTNYEQYF TGTGCCAGCAGCTTAGCATCCACGAACTACGAGCAGTACTTC
TRBJ1-4 - - 16 TRBV18 CASSPPGQATNEKLFF TGTGCCAGCTCACCACCGGGTCAGGCAACTAATGAAAAACTGTTTTTT
TRBJ2-1 TRBD2 - 15 TRBV7-2 CASSFASGGVNEQFF TGTGCCAGCAGCTTTGCCAGCGGGGGGGTTAATGAGCAGTTCTTC
TRBJ1-1 - - 11 TRBV27 CASSYRERAFF TGTGCCAGCAGTTACAGGGAAAGAGCTTTCTTT
TRBJ1-3 - - 14 TRBV7-2 CASSQTSSGNTIYF TGTGCCAGCAGCCAGACTAGCTCTGGAAACACCATATATTTT
TRBJ1-2 TRBD1 - 14 TRBV19 CASSTGQGWYGYTF TGTGCCAGTAGTACGGGACAGGGGTGGTATGGCTACACCTTC
TRBJ2-3 - once 13 TRBV19 CASTRRVTDTQYF TGTGCCAGTACAAGGAGGGTCACAGATACGCAGTATTTT
TRBJ1-1 - - 11 TRBV28 CASSLSREAFF TGTGCCAGCAGTTTAAGCAGGGAAGCTTTCTTT
TRBJ2-1 TRBD2 - 15 TRBV7-2 CASSLTSGGASSKFF TGTGCCAGCAGCTTAACTAGCGGGGGGGCAAGTAGTAAGTTCTTC
TRBJ2-7 - - 14 TRBV18 CASSPGQGLTEQYF TGTGCCAGCTCACCGGGGCAGGGGTTGACCGAGCAGTACTTC
TRBJ1-2 TRBD1 - 15 TRBV11-2 CASSLGDRGNYGYTF TGTGCCAGCAGCCTAGGGGACAGGGGAAACTATGGCTACACCTTC
TRBJ1-6 - - 15 TRBV18 CASSPHLEMNSPLHF TGTGCCAGCTCACCACATTTGGAGATGAATTCACCCCTCCACTTT
TRBJ2-7 - few 12 TRBV19 CASSRDRYEQYF TGTGCCAGTAGTAGGGATCGCTACGAGCAGTACTTC
TRBJ1-5 - - 14 TRBV5-1 CASSHAGEGQPQHF TGCGCCAGCAGCCACGCAGGGGAGGGCCAGCCCCAGCATTTT
TRBJ2-7 - - 16 TRBV9 CASSVGGSPSGYEQYF TGTGCCAGCAGCGTAGGAGGTTCCCCTTCTGGCTACGAGCAGTACTTC
TRBJ2-5 - - 14 TRBV19 CASSQQGIGETQYF TGTGCCAGTAGCCAACAGGGAATCGGGGAGACCCAGTACTTC
TRBJ2-5 TRBD2 - 16 TRBV7-2 CASKNPSGGARETQYF TGTGCCAGCAAGAACCCTAGCGGGGGGGCCCGCGAGACCCAGTACTTC
TRBJ2-6 - - 15 TRBV7-6 CASSLDGSGANVLTF TGTGCCAGCAGCTTAGACGGCTCTGGGGCCAACGTCCTGACTTTC
TRBJ2-3 TRBD1 once 16 TRBV5-1 CASSIGGGTGADTQYF TGCGCCAGCAGCATTGGAGGGGGGACAGGCGCCGATACGCAGTATTTT
TRBJ1-2 - - 13 TRBV7-2 CASSLGGSNGYTF TGTGCCAGCAGCTTAGGAGGGTCGAACGGCTACACCTTC
TRBJ2-1 TRBD1 - 15 TRBV6-5 CASRPTRTGPRGQFF TGTGCCAGCAGGCCTACCCGGACAGGGCCACGCGGGCAGTTCTTC
TRBJ1-5 - once 15 TRBV7-9 CASSSQTGSNQPQHF TGTGCCAGCAGCTCGCAGACAGGTAGCAATCAGCCCCAGCATTTT
TRBJ1-6 - - 18 TRBV7-2 CASSLAPGLGRVNSPLHF TGTGCCAGCAGCTTAGCGCCGGGGCTGGGCAGGGTGAATTCACCCCTCCACTTT
TRBJ1-4 - - 14 TRBV18 CASSPGATNEKLFF TGTGCCAGCTCACCGGGTGCAACTAATGAAAAACTGTTTTTT
TRBJ1-4 - - 12 TRBV6-1 CASSGDVEKLFF TGTGCCAGCAGTGGGGATGTTGAAAAACTGTTTTTT
TRBJ1-1 TRBD1 - 12 TRBV19 CASVSGDRRAFF TGTGCCAGTGTGAGCGGGGACAGGCGTGCTTTCTTT
TRBJ2-7 - - 15 TRBV6-1 CASDYYPGQVYEQYF TGTGCCAGCGATTACTATCCCGGGCAGGTCTACGAGCAGTACTTC
TRBJ2-2 TRBD2 - 16 TRBV4-2 CASSPLAGANTGELFF TGTGCCAGCAGCCCTTTAGCGGGGGCCAACACCGGGGAGCTGTTTTTT
TRBJ2-3 - - 16 TRBV7-2 CASRVRGALSTDTQYF TGTGCCAGCAGGGTCAGGGGTGCGCTTAGCACAGATACGCAGTATTTT